Below are 9 T cell receptor beta chains sequenced from a single sample in a study of shared clonotypes between healthy human individuals. Some clones are missing from TCRdb's copy, which holds only in-frame ones; the method was immunoSEQ multiplex PCR. The sample contains approximately 440,000 clones, 60% to 80% of which appear only once. Sequencing used PBMCs. All receptors derive from a woman between 40 and 50 years old in good health. Some clones in this sample may be carry-over from other donors' samples.

The genes are TRBV5-1 and TRBJ2-7, with unresolved D. This CDR3 comprises 13 residues. Trimming removed 5 bases from V and 5 bases from J, with 14 bases in between. The germline V gene has CDR1 SGHRS and CDR2 YFSETQ. The CDR3: CASRLLPADEQYF. The CDR3 nucleotides read TGCGCCAGCAGGCTCCTTCCGGCGGACGAGCAGTACTTC.

This clone was counted only a few times. This chain uses TRBV11-3 with TRBJ2-7, with D uncertain. Germline CDR1 reads SGHNT; CDR2 reads YENEEA. The V end was cut by 4 bases, the J end by 6 bases, with 10 bases between. This CDR3 contains 12 residues. In DNA, the CDR3 is TGTGCCAGCAGCTACAGAGGCGGCGAGCAGTACTTC. As protein: CASSYRGGEQYF. The variable domain in full, completed from reference TRBV11-3 and TRBJ2-7, reads EAGVVQSPRYKIIEKKQPVAFWCNPISGHNTLYWYLQNLGQGPELLIRYENEEAVDDSQLPKDRFSAERLKGVDSTLKIQPAELGDSAVYLCASSYRGGEQYFGPGTRLTVT.

The chain joins TRBV5-1 to TRBJ2-3; TRBD2 matches at 9 bases. This CDR3 spans 16 amino acids. Trimming removed 0 bases from V and 5 bases from J; junction bases left unmatched: 7. Germline V gene lookup returns CDR1 SGHRS and CDR2 YFSETQ. CDR3 region: CASSLARAGGGDTQYF. In nucleotides, the CDR3 is TGCGCCAGCAGCTTGGCCCGAGCGGGAGGTGGAGATACGCAGTATTTT. Together with reference TRBV5-1 and TRBJ2-3, the CDR3 gives the full variable domain: KAGVTQTPRYLIKTRGQQVTLSCSPISGHRSVSWYQQTPGQGLQFLFEYFSETQRNKGNFPGRFSGRQFSNSRSEMNVSTLELGDSALYLCASSLARAGGGDTQYFGPGTRLTVL.

The chain uses TRBV4-1 and TRBJ2-5, with 9 bases aligning to TRBD1. Germline loops: CDR1 MGHRA, CDR2 YSYEKL. The CDR3 runs to 17 residues. V lost 0 bases and J lost 2; bases outside the gene matches: 7. The CDR3 region has the DNA TGCGCCAGCAGCCAAGAGGGAAGACAGGGGGTTCAAGAGACCCAGTACTTC. Translated, it gives CASSQEGRQGVQETQYF.

This clone was seen ten or more times. The rearrangement uses TRBV29-1 and TRBJ2-5; D is perhaps TRBD1 (6 bases). The J call may be incorrect, as the DNA end agrees better with TRBJ2-7. Germline assignment: CDR1 SQVTM and CDR2 ANQGSEA. CDR3 length equals 13 residues. The CDR3, as DNA: TGCAGCGTCGCTTGGACAGATCCCTACGAGCAGTACTTC. It translates to CSVAWTDPYEQYF.

V gene TRBV30 combines with J gene TRBJ2-7, with TRBD2 matching 8 bases. The ends lost 0 bases at V and 2 bases at J; junction bases unmatched: 12. In germline, CDR1 is GTSNPN, CDR2 SVGIG (reference sequence). The CDR3 has 17 amino acids. The CDR3 reads CAWSVTAGAIGTYEQYF. The CDR3 region has the DNA TGTGCCTGGAGTGTTACAGCGGGAGCGATAGGGACCTACGAGCAGTACTTC.

On this clone: This sequence is one base from a far larger clone and is likely a read error. This CDR3 is also generated by other DNA sequences in the sample. The V gene is TRBV29-1, the J gene TRBJ1-4, with no clear D. The germline CDR1 and CDR2 sequences are SQVTM and ANQGSEA. The CDR3 runs to 13 residues. The CDR3 sequence: CSACLDPNEKLFF. DNA of the CDR3: TGCAGCGCCTGTTTGGACCCTAATGAAAAGCTGTTTTTT.

This chain links TRBV5-1 with TRBJ2-6; 8 positions match TRBD2. Germline lookup yields CDR1 SGHRS and CDR2 YFSETQ. The CDR3 runs to 19 residues. After removal of 2 bases from V and 1 base from J, the junction contained 11 bases not matched to a gene. CDR3 amino acids: CASSFGLAVGTSGANVLTF. The CDR3 region has the DNA TGCGCCAGCAGCTTCGGACTAGCTGTGGGGACGTCTGGGGCCAACGTCCTGACTTTC.

The chain joins TRBV19 to TRBJ2-2; D not resolved. From germline, CDR1 is LNHDA and CDR2 SQIVND (reference sequence). The germline V and J ends were trimmed by 2 bases and 6 bases, with 4 bases remaining between them. The CDR3 runs to 12 residues. CDR3 residues: CASSIRAGELFF. The CDR3 region has the DNA TGTGCCAGTAGTATACGGGCCGGGGAGCTGTTTTTT.